This TCR beta chain was captured by sequencing in a study of cytomegalovirus exposure and HLA in healthy donors. The PCR ran on 60 Vbeta and 13 Jbeta primers. Clones were read by immunoSEQ multiplex PCR, and TCRdb kept only the in-frame ones, dropping some. This sample has around 95,000 clones; roughly four fifths occur once, and the top ten carry roughly 3.5%. Germline CDR1 and CDR2: MNHNS and SASEGT. This CDR3 has 15 residues. Trimming left V 2 bases short and J 3 bases short, with 13 bases between. The chain has TRBV6-1 and TRBJ1-2; no firm D call. Sequencing input: PBMCs. The clonotype originates from a man aged 30 to 45 in good health and CMV-seropositive. CDR3 DNA sequence: TGTGCCAGCAGTGAATACGGTGATCCTCACTATGGCTACACCTTC. This sequence encodes CASSEYGDPHYGYTF.